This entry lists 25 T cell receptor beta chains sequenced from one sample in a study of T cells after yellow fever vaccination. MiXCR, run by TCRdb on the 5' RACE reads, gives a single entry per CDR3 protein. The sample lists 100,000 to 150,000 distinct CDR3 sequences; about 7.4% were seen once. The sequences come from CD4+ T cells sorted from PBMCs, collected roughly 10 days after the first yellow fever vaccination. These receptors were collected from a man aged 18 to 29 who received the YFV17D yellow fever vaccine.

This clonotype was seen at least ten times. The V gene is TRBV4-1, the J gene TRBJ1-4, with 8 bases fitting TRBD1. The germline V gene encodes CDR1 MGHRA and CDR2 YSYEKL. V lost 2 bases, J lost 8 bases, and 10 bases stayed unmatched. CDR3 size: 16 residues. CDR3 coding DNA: TGCGCCAGCAGCCAACGCCGCGGACAGGGTGAAGAAAAACTGTTTTTT. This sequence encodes CASSQRRGQGEEKLFF.

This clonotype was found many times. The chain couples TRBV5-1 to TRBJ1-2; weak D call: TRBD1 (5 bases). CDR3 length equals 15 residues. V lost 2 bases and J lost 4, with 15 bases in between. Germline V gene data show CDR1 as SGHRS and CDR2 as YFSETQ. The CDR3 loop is CASSFRHSQGYGYTF. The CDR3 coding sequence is TGCGCCAGCAGCTTCCGACACTCTCAGGGCTATGGCTACACCTTC.

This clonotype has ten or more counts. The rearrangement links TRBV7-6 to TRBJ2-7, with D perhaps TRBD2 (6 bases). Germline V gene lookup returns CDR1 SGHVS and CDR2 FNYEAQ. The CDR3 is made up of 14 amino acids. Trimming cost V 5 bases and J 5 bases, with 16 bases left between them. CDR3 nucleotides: TGTGCCAGCAGCACAACCCTGGGCGGGAACGAGCAGTACTTC. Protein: CASSTTLGGNEQYF.

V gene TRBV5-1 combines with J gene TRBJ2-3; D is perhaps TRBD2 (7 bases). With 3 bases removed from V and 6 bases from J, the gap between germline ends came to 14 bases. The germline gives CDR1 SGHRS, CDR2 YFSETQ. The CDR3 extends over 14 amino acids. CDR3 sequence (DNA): TGCGCCAGCAGCTGGGGGGGCAGGGGTGATACGCAGTATTTT. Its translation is CASSWGGRGDTQYF.

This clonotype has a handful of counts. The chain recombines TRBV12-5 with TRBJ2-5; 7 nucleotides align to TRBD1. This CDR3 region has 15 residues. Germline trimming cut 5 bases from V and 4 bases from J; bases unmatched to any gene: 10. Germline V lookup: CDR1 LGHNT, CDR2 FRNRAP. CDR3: CASGQITTGRETQYF. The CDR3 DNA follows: TGTGCTAGTGGTCAGATCACGACAGGGAGAGAGACCCAGTACTTC.

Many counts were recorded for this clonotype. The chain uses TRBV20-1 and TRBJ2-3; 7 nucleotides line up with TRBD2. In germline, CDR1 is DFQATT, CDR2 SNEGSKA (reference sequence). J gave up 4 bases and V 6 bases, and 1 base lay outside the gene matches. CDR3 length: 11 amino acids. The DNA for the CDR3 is TGCAGTGCAGGACTAGCAGATACGCAGTATTTT. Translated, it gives CSAGLADTQYF.

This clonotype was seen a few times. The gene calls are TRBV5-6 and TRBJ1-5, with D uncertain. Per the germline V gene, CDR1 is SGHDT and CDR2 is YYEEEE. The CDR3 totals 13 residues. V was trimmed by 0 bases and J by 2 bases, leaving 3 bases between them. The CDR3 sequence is CASSLERNQPQHF. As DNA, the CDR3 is TGTGCCAGCAGCTTGGAGCGCAATCAGCCCCAGCATTTT.

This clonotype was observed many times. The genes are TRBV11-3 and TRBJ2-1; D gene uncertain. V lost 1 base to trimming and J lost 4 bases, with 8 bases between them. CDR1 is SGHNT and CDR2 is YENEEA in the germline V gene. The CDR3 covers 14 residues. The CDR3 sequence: CASSLGEEYNEQFF. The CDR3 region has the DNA TGTGCCAGCAGCTTAGGAGAGGAGTACAATGAGCAGTTCTTC.

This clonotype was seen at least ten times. CDR3 residues: CASRRTSGGANEQFF. In DNA form, the CDR3 reads TGTGCCAGCAGGCGAACTAGCGGGGGGGCGAATGAGCAGTTCTTC. The chain combines TRBV7-2 with TRBJ2-1, with 13 positions matching TRBD2. The germline CDR1 and CDR2 sequences are SGHTA and FQGNSA. CDR3 length equals 15 residues. V shed 6 bases and J 7 bases; nucleotides not matched to a gene: 6.

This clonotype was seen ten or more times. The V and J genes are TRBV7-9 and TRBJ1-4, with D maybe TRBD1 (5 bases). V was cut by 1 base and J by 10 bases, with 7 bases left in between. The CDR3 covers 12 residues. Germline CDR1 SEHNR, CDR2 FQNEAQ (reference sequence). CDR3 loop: CASSLDDRKLFF. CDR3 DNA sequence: TGTGCCAGCAGCTTAGATGACAGAAAACTGTTTTTT.

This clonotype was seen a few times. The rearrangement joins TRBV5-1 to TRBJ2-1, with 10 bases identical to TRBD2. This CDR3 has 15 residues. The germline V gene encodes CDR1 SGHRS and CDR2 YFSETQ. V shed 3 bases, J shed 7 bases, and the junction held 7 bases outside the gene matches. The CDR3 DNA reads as TGCGCCAGCAGCTGGCAAGCGGGGGGGCTTAATGAGCAGTTCTTC. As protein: CASSWQAGGLNEQFF.

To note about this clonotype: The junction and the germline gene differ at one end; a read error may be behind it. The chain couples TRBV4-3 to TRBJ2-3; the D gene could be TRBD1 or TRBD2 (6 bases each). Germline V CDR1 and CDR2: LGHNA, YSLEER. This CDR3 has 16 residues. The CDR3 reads CASSQGYGGGTDTQYF. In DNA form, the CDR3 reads TGCGCCAGCAGTCAAGGTTACGGGGGCGGCACAGATACGCAGTATTTT.

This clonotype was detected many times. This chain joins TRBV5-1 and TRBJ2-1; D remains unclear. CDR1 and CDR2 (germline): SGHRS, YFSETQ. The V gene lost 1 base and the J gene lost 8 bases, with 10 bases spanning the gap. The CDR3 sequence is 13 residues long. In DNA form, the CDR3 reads TGCGCCAGCAGCTTGCCCCGTGGGGATGAGCAGTTCTTC. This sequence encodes CASSLPRGDEQFF.

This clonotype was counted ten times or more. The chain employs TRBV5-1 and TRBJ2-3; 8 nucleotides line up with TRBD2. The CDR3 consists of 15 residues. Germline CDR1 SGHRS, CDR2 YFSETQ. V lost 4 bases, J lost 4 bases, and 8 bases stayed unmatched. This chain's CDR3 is CASSPGRGGPDTQYF. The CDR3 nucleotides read TGCGCCAGCAGCCCGGGTCGGGGGGGTCCAGATACGCAGTATTTT.

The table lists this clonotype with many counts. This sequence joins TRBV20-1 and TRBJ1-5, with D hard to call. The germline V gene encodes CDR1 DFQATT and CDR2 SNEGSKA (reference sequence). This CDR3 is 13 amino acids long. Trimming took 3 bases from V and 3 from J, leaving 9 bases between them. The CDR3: CSARGSDNQPQHF. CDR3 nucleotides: TGCAGTGCTAGGGGCTCTGACAATCAGCCCCAGCATTTT.

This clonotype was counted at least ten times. DNA for the CDR3: TGCGCCAGCAGCGGGACAGGTGAAGGGACCCAGTACTTC. Amino acid sequence: CASSGTGEGTQYF. The gene calls are TRBV5-1 and TRBJ2-5, with 8 bases aligning to TRBD1. Looked up from germline, CDR1 is SGHRS and CDR2 is YFSETQ. V lost 4 bases to trimming and J lost 7 bases; unmatched junction nucleotides: 6. This CDR3 has 13 amino acids.

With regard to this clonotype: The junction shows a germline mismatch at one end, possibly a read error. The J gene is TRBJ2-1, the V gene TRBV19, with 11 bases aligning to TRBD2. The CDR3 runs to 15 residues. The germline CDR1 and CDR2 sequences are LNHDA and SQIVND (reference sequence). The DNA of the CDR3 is TGTGCCAGCAGTAGCGGGGGGGCCGGGGGCAATGAGCAGTTCTTC. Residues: CASSSGGAGGNEQFF.

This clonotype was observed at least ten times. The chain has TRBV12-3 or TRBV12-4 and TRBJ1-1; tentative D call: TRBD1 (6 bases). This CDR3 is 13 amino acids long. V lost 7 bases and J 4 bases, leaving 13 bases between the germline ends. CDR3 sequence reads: CASNEQGGTEAFF. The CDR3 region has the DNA TGTGCCAGCAATGAACAGGGAGGCACTGAAGCTTTCTTT.

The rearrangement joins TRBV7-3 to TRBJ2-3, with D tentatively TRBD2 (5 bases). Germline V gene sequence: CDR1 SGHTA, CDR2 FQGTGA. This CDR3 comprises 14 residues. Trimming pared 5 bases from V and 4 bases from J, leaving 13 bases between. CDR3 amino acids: CASSPSGVADTQYF. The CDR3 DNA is TGTGCCAGCAGCCCCTCCGGGGTTGCAGATACGCAGTATTTT.

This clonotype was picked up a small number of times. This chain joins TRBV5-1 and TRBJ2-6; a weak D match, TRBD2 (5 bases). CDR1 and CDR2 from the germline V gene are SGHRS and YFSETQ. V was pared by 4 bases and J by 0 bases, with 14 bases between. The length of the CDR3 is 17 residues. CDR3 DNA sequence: TGCGCCAGCAGCCCCTCGTTTGGAGGCTCTGGGGCCAACGTCCTGACTTTC. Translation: CASSPSFGGSGANVLTF.

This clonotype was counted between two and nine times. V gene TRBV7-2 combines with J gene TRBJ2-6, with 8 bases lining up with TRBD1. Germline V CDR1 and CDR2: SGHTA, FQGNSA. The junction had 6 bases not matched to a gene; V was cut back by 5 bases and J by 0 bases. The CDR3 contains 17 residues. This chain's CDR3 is CASSAGQESSGANVLTF. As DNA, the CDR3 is TGTGCCAGCAGCGCGGGACAGGAGAGCTCTGGGGCCAACGTCCTGACTTTC.

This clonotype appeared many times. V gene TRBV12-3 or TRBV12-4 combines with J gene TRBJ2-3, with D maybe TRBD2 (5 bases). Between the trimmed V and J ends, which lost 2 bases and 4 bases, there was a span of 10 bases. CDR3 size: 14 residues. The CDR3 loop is CASSLPGWADTQYF. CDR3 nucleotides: TGTGCCAGCAGTTTACCGGGGTGGGCAGATACGCAGTATTTT.

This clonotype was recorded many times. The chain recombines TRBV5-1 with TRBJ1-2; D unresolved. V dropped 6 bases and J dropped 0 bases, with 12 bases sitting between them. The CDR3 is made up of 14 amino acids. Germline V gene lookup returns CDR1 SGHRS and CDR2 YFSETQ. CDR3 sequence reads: CASKPAEANYGYTF. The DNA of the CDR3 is TGCGCCAGCAAGCCTGCAGAAGCTAACTATGGCTACACCTTC.

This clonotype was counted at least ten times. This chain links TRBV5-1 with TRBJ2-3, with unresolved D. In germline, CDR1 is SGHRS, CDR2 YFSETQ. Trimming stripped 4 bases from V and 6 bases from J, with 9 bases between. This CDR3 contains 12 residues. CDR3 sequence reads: CASSGELDTQYF. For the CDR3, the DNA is TGCGCCAGCAGCGGGGAATTGGATACGCAGTATTTT.

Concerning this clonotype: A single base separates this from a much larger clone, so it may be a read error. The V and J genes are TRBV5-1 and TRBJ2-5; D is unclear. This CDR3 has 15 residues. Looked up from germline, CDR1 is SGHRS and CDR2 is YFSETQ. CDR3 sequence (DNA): TGCGCCAGCAGCTTGGTAGGTCAGAACCAAGAGACCCAGAACTTC. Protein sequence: CASSLVGQNQETQNF.